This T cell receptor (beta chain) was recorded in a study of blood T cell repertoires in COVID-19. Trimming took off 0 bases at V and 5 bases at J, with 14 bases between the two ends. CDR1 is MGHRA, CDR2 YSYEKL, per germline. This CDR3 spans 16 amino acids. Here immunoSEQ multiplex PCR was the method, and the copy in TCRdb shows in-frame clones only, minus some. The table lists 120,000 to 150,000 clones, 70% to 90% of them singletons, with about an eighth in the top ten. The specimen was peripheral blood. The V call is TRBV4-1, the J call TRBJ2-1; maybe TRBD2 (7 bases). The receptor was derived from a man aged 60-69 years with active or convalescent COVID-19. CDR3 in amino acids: CASSQDRGAGDNEQFF. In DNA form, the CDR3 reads TGCGCCAGCAGCCAAGATCGGGGGGCCGGGGACAATGAGCAGTTCTTC.